These 17 T cell receptor beta chains were all obtained from the same sample, sequenced in a study of blood T cell repertoires in COVID-19. Profiling relied on immunoSEQ multiplex PCR, and the TCRdb table lists in-frame clones only, not all of them. The profile shows 250,000 or so clones, about 90% of them singletons. The sample taken for sequencing was peripheral blood. The receptors originated from an older woman with COVID-19, enrolled during active disease.

The V and J genes are TRBV7-9 and TRBJ1-1; D uncertain. From germline, CDR1 is SEHNR and CDR2 FQNEAQ (reference sequence). The ends were cut back, 2 bases at V and 3 bases at J, with 4 bases in the middle. CDR3 length equals 12 residues. Written as DNA, the CDR3 is TGTGCCAGCAGCTTATCTGACACTGAAGCTTTCTTT. It yields the protein CASSLSDTEAFF. Looking up the rest from reference TRBV7-9 and TRBJ1-1 gives the full variable domain: DTGVSQNPRHKITKRGQNVTFRCDPISEHNRLYWYRQTLGQGPEFLTYFQNEAQLEKSRLLSDRFSAERPKGSFSTLEIQRTEQGDSAMYLCASSLSDTEAFFGQGTRLTVV.

This chain uses TRBV13 with TRBJ1-1, with D possibly being TRBD1 (6 bases). The CDR3 has 15 residues. Trimming stripped 5 bases from V and 1 base from J, with 14 bases between. Germline CDR1 is PRHDT and CDR2 is FYEKMQ (reference sequence). CDR3 sequence reads: CASSTAGQTNTEAFF. DNA of the CDR3: TGTGCCAGCAGCACAGCCGGACAGACGAACACTGAAGCTTTCTTT.

This clone was found once. The sample holds other DNA sequences that translate to the same CDR3. V gene TRBV7-9 combines with J gene TRBJ2-5; no definite D call. V was clipped by 1 base and J by 3 bases, with 6 bases between them. This CDR3 has 13 residues. CDR1 and CDR2 from the germline V gene are SEHNR and FQNEAQ (reference sequence). The CDR3 DNA follows: TGTGCCAGCAGCTTAGACTTGGAAGAGACCCAGTACTTC. It translates to CASSLDLEETQYF.

The V call is TRBV18, the J call TRBJ1-5; the D is unclear. V was shortened by 5 bases and J by 4 bases, with 15 bases between the two germline ends. The CDR3 has 15 residues. The germline gives CDR1 KGHSH, CDR2 LQKENI. CDR3 protein: CASSSAYSNNQPQHF. For the CDR3, the DNA is TGTGCCAGCTCATCGGCTTACAGTAATAATCAGCCCCAGCATTTT. Full variable domain (outside the CDR3, taken from reference TRBV18 and TRBJ1-5): NAGVMQNPRHLVRRRGQEARLRCSPMKGHSHVYWYRQLPEEGLKFMVYLQKENIIDESGMPKERFSAEFPKEGPSILRIQQVVRGDSAAYFCASSSAYSNNQPQHFGDGTRLSIL.

Only a few counts were recorded for this clone. The V gene is TRBV11-3, the J gene TRBJ2-3; D may be TRBD1 (5 bases). Germline CDR1 SGHNT, CDR2 YENEEA. The CDR3 spans 14 residues. V was cut by 3 bases and J by 2 bases, with 9 bases left in between. In nucleotides, the CDR3 is TGTGCCAGCAGCTTGGGCAGGGCCACAGATACGCAGTATTTT. This sequence encodes CASSLGRATDTQYF.

This clone was counted only a few times. The chain couples TRBV7-9 to TRBJ1-2, with D maybe TRBD1 (6 bases). Germline lookup yields CDR1 SEHNR and CDR2 FQNEAQ (reference sequence). V shed 5 bases and J shed 8 bases, with 9 bases lying between them. The CDR3 runs to 11 residues. Here the CDR3 DNA reads TGTGCCAGCAGCGCAGGGGTCGGCTACACCTTC. Translation: CASSAGVGYTF.

The rearrangement links TRBV7-8 to TRBJ2-7; D call uncertain. V was clipped by 1 base and J by 2 bases, with 6 bases between them. The CDR3 length is 13 residues. From germline, CDR1 is SGHVS and CDR2 FQNEAQ. DNA of the CDR3: TGTGCCAGCAGCTTAGTTCGCGCCTACGAGCAGTACTTC. It codes for CASSLVRAYEQYF.

The chain links TRBV19 to TRBJ1-4; TRBD1 agrees at 9 bases. The CDR3 is made up of 14 amino acids. Germline assignment: CDR1 LNHDA and CDR2 SQIVND (reference sequence). With 8 bases clipped from V and 7 bases from J, the junction kept 8 bases outside the gene matches. For the CDR3, the DNA is TGTGCCAGTTGGGGGGGACAGGGAATTGAAAAACTGTTTTTT. It is translated as CASWGGQGIEKLFF.

The rearrangement uses TRBV19 and TRBJ2-7; 10 bases match TRBD2. This CDR3 has 17 amino acids. With V trimmed by 4 bases and J by 0 bases, 9 bases remained unmatched. The germline V gene encodes CDR1 LNHDA and CDR2 SQIVND (reference sequence). The CDR3 protein is CASSTHSGGPYSYEQYF. The DNA for the CDR3 is TGTGCCAGTAGTACTCATAGCGGGGGGCCATACTCCTACGAGCAGTACTTC.

The chain recombines TRBV4-3 with TRBJ1-5; maybe TRBD1 (5 bases). Germline CDR1 is LGHNA and CDR2 is YSLEER. This CDR3 is 19 amino acids long. V was pared by 0 bases and J by 2 bases, with 20 bases between. The CDR3 DNA follows: TGCGCCAGCAGCCAAGAAGGACACCGATCCTCTTGGGGCAATCAGCCCCAGCATTTT. Amino acids: CASSQEGHRSSWGNQPQHF.

The rearrangement links TRBV5-5 to TRBJ2-5; 7 positions match TRBD2. J gave up 7 bases and V 2 bases, and 5 bases lay outside the gene matches. Per the germline V gene, CDR1 is SGHKS and CDR2 is YYEKEE (reference sequence). This CDR3 is built from 13 residues. CDR3 protein: CASSFLAEGTQYF. CDR3 in DNA: TGTGCCAGCAGCTTTCTAGCGGAAGGGACCCAGTACTTC.

The CDR3 region has the DNA TGTGCCAGCAGTTACTTTCAAGGGGACGGGGAGCTGTTTTTT. Translating gives CASSYFQGDGELFF. The V gene is TRBV6-5, the J gene TRBJ2-2; a possible D gene is TRBD1 (5 bases). Trimming cost V 1 base and J 7 bases, with 10 bases left between them. This CDR3 comprises 14 residues. Germline CDR1 reads MNHEY; CDR2 reads SVGAGI.

The chain carries TRBV18 and TRBJ2-3; TRBD2 matches at 8 bases. V was pared by 6 bases and J by 0 bases, with 8 bases of the junction left unmatched. The CDR3 covers 16 residues. The V gene's germline CDR1 is KGHSH and CDR2 LQKENI. CDR3 amino acids: CASSLGGETSTDTQYF. Written as DNA, the CDR3 is TGTGCCAGCTCCCTCGGGGGGGAAACCAGCACAGATACGCAGTATTTT. Based on the CDR3 plus reference TRBV18 and TRBJ2-3, the full variable domain is NAGVMQNPRHLVRRRGQEARLRCSPMKGHSHVYWYRQLPEEGLKFMVYLQKENIIDESGMPKERFSAEFPKEGPSILRIQQVVRGDSAAYFCASSLGGETSTDTQYFGPGTRLTVL.

The J gene is TRBJ2-7, the V gene TRBV19, with a weak D call TRBD1 (5 bases). V was trimmed by 0 bases and J by 1 base, leaving 13 bases between them. CDR3 length: 16 residues. Germline lookup yields CDR1 LNHDA and CDR2 SQIVND (reference sequence). The chain's CDR3 is CASSIDLGPLSYEQYF. The CDR3 coding sequence is TGTGCCAGTAGTATAGATCTGGGGCCTCTATCCTACGAGCAGTACTTC.

This rearrangement joins TRBV5-4 to TRBJ1-1; possible D gene TRBD1, 6 bases. The germline V gene has CDR1 SGHNT and CDR2 YYREEE (reference sequence). V lost 2 bases to trimming and J lost 0 bases, with 11 bases between them. The CDR3 is made up of 15 amino acids. The CDR3 nucleotides are TGTGCCAGCAGCTTAAAGAGGACAGTGAACACTGAAGCTTTCTTT. Its protein is CASSLKRTVNTEAFF.

The chain is built from TRBV6-6 and TRBJ2-3, with TRBD2 as a possible D gene (6 bases). This CDR3 comprises 15 residues. Trimming removed 6 bases from V and 2 bases from J, with 15 bases in between. CDR1 is MNHNY, CDR2 SVGAGI, per germline (reference sequence). The CDR3 region has the DNA TGTGCCAGCAGCCCGATGGAGGGGTTCACAGATACGCAGTATTTT. Translation gives CASSPMEGFTDTQYF.

This sequence joins TRBV4-3 and TRBJ2-1; D remains ambiguous. The V end was cut by 0 bases, the J end by 2 bases, with 17 bases between. Germline V gene lookup returns CDR1 LGHNA and CDR2 YSLEER. The CDR3 consists of 18 residues. In DNA form, the CDR3 reads TGCGCCAGCAGCCAAGATCTGTCTGAAGGCAGCGCCTACAATGAGCAGTTCTTC. Its translation is CASSQDLSEGSAYNEQFF.